One sample yielded the 15 T cell receptor beta chains listed below, sequenced in a study of CD4 T cells in relation to SARS-CoV-2 and coronaviruses. This table comes from immunoSEQ multiplex PCR, and its TCRdb copy is limited to in-frame clones, with some not included. The table includes about 37,000 clones, roughly 88% detected once. The sample comprised memory CD4+ T cells from PBMCs. Receptors were obtained from an adult with COVID-19.

The chain recombines TRBV6-5 with TRBJ2-5, with 8 bases aligning to TRBD1. Trimming at V came to 5 bases and at J to 5 bases, leaving 1 base not matched to a gene. Germline-derived CDR1 and CDR2 are MNHEY and SVGAGI. The CDR3 is made up of 12 amino acids. CDR3 in amino acids: CASSRQGETQYF. The CDR3 DNA sequence: TGTGCCAGCAGTCGACAGGGGGAGACCCAGTACTTC.

CDR3 sequence (DNA): TGTGCCAGCAGTGACACCGGGACTAGCGGCTACGAGCAGTACTTC. Protein sequence: CASSDTGTSGYEQYF. V and J are TRBV25-1 and TRBJ2-7; TRBD2 matches at 11 bases. Germline V gives CDR1 MGHDK, CDR2 SYGVNS. The CDR3 is 15 amino acids. The junction had 4 bases not matched to a gene; V was cut back by 3 bases and J by 3 bases.

This rearrangement joins TRBV28 to TRBJ2-7; the match to TRBD1 covers 7 bases. From germline, CDR1 is MDHEN and CDR2 SYDVKM. The CDR3 totals 14 residues. V was pared by 6 bases and J by 7 bases, with 12 bases of the junction left unmatched. Here the CDR3 DNA reads TGTGCCAGCAGCCCGGCCGGGACAGCCGATGAGCAGTACTTC. The encoded protein is CASSPAGTADEQYF.

The V and J genes are TRBV27 and TRBJ2-1; no definite D call. The CDR3 extends over 14 amino acids. Trimming shortened V by 9 bases and J by 2 bases, and 14 bases separated the two germline ends. Germline CDR1 is MNHEY and CDR2 is SMNVEV (reference sequence). Here the CDR3 reads CARMATSTYNEQFF. DNA for the CDR3: TGTGCCAGGATGGCTACCAGCACCTACAATGAGCAGTTCTTC.

The CDR3 protein is CASSYSTGSGDSPLHF. CDR3 sequence (DNA): TGTGCCAGCAGTTACTCGACCGGGAGTGGGGATTCACCCCTCCACTTT. The V gene is TRBV6-6, the J gene TRBJ1-6; no definite D call. This CDR3 comprises 16 residues. CDR1 and CDR2 (germline): MNHNY, SVGAGI (reference sequence). The V end was cut by 0 bases, the J end by 8 bases, with 14 bases between.

V gene TRBV11-2 combines with J gene TRBJ2-3; TRBD2 agrees at 12 bases. Looked up from germline, CDR1 is SGHAT and CDR2 is FQNNGV. The CDR3 runs to 16 residues. V shed 6 bases, J shed 3 bases, and the junction held 7 bases outside the gene matches. The CDR3 sequence: CASRMAGTSGTDTQYF. CDR3 DNA: TGTGCCAGCAGGATGGCCGGGACTAGCGGGACAGATACGCAGTATTTT.

The J gene is TRBJ2-7, the V gene TRBV4-1; the match to TRBD2 covers 12 bases. J gave up 4 bases and V 3 bases, and 7 bases lay outside the gene matches. This CDR3 has 16 residues. The germline gives CDR1 MGHRA, CDR2 YSYEKL. The CDR3 DNA follows: TGCGCCAGCAGCCAGGCGAGGACTAGCGGGATTTACGAGCAGTACTTC. Translating gives CASSQARTSGIYEQYF.

This chain uses TRBV10-3 with TRBJ1-5; 8 bases map to TRBD1. Germline V gene lookup returns CDR1 ENHRY and CDR2 SYGVKD. The CDR3 runs to 15 residues. V shed 2 bases, J shed 5 bases, and the junction held 5 bases outside the gene matches. As DNA, the CDR3 is TGTGCCATCAGTGAGGAGACAGGGGCATATCAGCCCCAGCATTTT. Translation: CAISEETGAYQPQHF.

The V call is TRBV10-3, the J call TRBJ2-2; D gene ambiguous. Germline V lookup: CDR1 ENHRY, CDR2 SYGVKD. V was shortened by 7 bases and J by 1 base, with 13 bases between the two germline ends. The CDR3 sequence is 15 residues long. The CDR3 protein is CAIMPEWRNTGELFF. The CDR3 region has the DNA TGTGCCATCATGCCCGAGTGGAGGAACACCGGGGAGCTGTTTTTT.

The CDR3 spells CASSQGQGTDTQYF. In DNA form, the CDR3 reads TGTGCCAGCAGCCAGGGACAGGGGACAGATACGCAGTATTTT. The chain links TRBV7-2 to TRBJ2-3; 10 positions agree with TRBD1. Germline-derived CDR1 and CDR2 are SGHTA and FQGNSA. This CDR3 has 14 residues. V shed 5 bases and J 3 bases; nucleotides not matched to a gene: 2.

This chain links TRBV28 with TRBJ2-5; weak D call: TRBD2 (6 bases). V lost 3 bases, J lost 5 bases, and 19 bases lay in between. The CDR3 length is 16 residues. CDR1 and CDR2 from the germline V gene are MDHEN and SYDVKM. The CDR3 coding sequence is TGTGCCAGCAGTTTTCGGAGGGCCCTAGCTGGGGAGACCCAGTACTTC. It yields the protein CASSFRRALAGETQYF.

This chain connects TRBV4-2 to TRBJ1-2; weak D call: TRBD1 (5 bases). Germline-derived CDR1 and CDR2 are LGHNA and YNFKEQ. The V gene lost 3 bases and the J gene lost 8 bases, with 22 bases spanning the gap. This CDR3 contains 16 residues. The CDR3 loop reads CASSHVTGRSISGYTF. The CDR3 DNA sequence: TGTGCCAGCAGCCACGTGACGGGACGTAGCATCTCGGGCTACACCTTC.

The rearrangement links TRBV7-9 to TRBJ2-1, with TRBD2 as a possible D gene (6 bases). Germline CDR1 reads SEHNR; CDR2 reads FQNEAQ (reference sequence). This CDR3 spans 19 amino acids. The germline V and J ends were trimmed by 2 bases and 5 bases, with 25 bases remaining between them. CDR3 sequence reads: CASSLFGDSQRAGHNEQFF. The CDR3 DNA reads TGTGCCAGCAGCTTATTTGGGGACTCACAACGGGCGGGACACAATGAGCAGTTCTTC.

The chain uses TRBV14 and TRBJ2-1; 7 bases are shared with TRBD2. The CDR3 sequence is 16 residues long. Looked up from germline, CDR1 is SGHDN and CDR2 is FVKESK. Trimming cost V 3 bases and J 4 bases; bases outside gene matches: 9. The CDR3 bases are TGTGCCAGCAGCCAGGTCGGGACTACCTTGTACAATGAGCAGTTCTTC. It encodes CASSQVGTTLYNEQFF.

The chain recombines TRBV19 with TRBJ2-1; possibly TRBD1 for D (5 bases). Looked up from germline, CDR1 is LNHDA and CDR2 is SQIVND (reference sequence). The V end was cut by 6 bases, the J end by 6 bases, with 15 bases between. The CDR3 contains 14 residues. The CDR3 DNA reads as TGTGCCAGTAGACTGCAGGGATCGGGCAATGAGCAGTTCTTC. It yields the protein CASRLQGSGNEQFF.